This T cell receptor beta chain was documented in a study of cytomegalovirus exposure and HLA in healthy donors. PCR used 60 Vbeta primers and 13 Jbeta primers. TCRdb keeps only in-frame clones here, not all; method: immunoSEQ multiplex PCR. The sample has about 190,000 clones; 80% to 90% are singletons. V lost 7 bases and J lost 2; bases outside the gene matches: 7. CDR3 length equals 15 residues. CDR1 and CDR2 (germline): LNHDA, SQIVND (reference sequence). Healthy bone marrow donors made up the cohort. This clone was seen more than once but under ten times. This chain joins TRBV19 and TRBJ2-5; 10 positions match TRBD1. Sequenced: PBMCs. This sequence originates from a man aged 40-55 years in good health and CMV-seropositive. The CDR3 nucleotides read TGTGCCAGTACCCCGACAGGGGGCAGGCAAGAGACCCAGTACTTC. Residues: CASTPTGGRQETQYF.